These T cell receptor beta chains were read from a single sample in a study of follicular helper T cells after annual influenza vaccination. Some clones are missing from TCRdb's copy, which holds only in-frame ones; the method was immunoSEQ multiplex PCR. Among around 10,000 clones listed, around 85% were seen once. The source material was CXCR5+ CD38- circulating T follicular helper cells from blood, sampled on the day of influenza vaccination. All receptors come from an adult who received the influenza vaccine. The CDR3 runs from the conserved cysteine through the conserved F or W. D genes are given only for firm matches. The size of a clone is reported for some rows only, either as once, few or many, or as a class for expanded clones.

J gene: TRBJ2-5
D gene: NA
clone size: NA
V gene: TRBV5-1
CDR3 DNA: TGCGCCAGCAGCTTGGGGGCTGGAGAGACCCAGTACTTC
CDR3 protein: CASSLGAGETQYF

J gene: TRBJ2-7
D gene: NA
clone size: few
V gene: TRBV5-1
CDR3 DNA: TGCGCCAGCAGCTCCTCCGGGGGATCAATCGAGCAGTACTTC
CDR3 protein: CASSSSGGSIEQYF

J gene: TRBJ1-5
D gene: NA
clone size: NA
V gene: TRBV28
CDR3 DNA: TGTGCCAGCAGTTCCCTGGCGGGCGAGGGCAATCAGCCCCAGCATTTT
CDR3 protein: CASSSLAGEGNQPQHF

J gene: TRBJ1-4
D gene: TRBD1
clone size: NA
V gene: TRBV6-1
CDR3 DNA: TGTGCCAGCAACAGGGGCCGGACAACTAATGAAAAACTGTTTTTT
CDR3 protein: CASNRGRTTNEKLFF

J gene: TRBJ1-5
D gene: NA
clone size: few
V gene: TRBV6-5
CDR3 DNA: TGTGCCAGCAGTGACCGACAGACCTTACAGCCCCAGCATTTT
CDR3 protein: CASSDRQTLQPQHF

J gene: TRBJ2-3
D gene: TRBD2
clone size: NA
V gene: TRBV5-4
CDR3 DNA: TGTGCCAGCAGCGTCTTCCGCGGGGGGGATCCAGATACGCAGTATTTT
CDR3 protein: CASSVFRGGDPDTQYF

J gene: TRBJ2-7
D gene: NA
clone size: NA
V gene: TRBV19
CDR3 DNA: TGTGCCAGCCCGCCTCAACCTGGGACTGGAGACGAGCAGTACTTC
CDR3 protein: CASPPQPGTGDEQYF

J gene: TRBJ2-7
D gene: NA
clone size: NA
V gene: TRBV19
CDR3 DNA: TGTGCCAGTAGTACCGACACTCTCTACGAGCAGTACTTC
CDR3 protein: CASSTDTLYEQYF

J gene: TRBJ2-7
D gene: NA
clone size: NA
V gene: TRBV6-1
CDR3 DNA: TGTGCCAGCACCAGCTCAGGCTACGAGCAGTACTTC
CDR3 protein: CASTSSGYEQYF

J gene: TRBJ2-5
D gene: NA
clone size: NA
V gene: TRBV30
CDR3 DNA: TGTGCCTGGACTGTAGGGGAAGAGACCCAGTACTTC
CDR3 protein: CAWTVGEETQYF

J gene: TRBJ2-2
D gene: NA
clone size: NA
V gene: TRBV11-3
CDR3 DNA: TGTGCCAGCAGCTCGGGACACAACACCGGGGAGCTGTTTTTT
CDR3 protein: CASSSGHNTGELFF

J gene: TRBJ1-1
D gene: NA
clone size: few
V gene: TRBV10-3
CDR3 DNA: TGTGCCATCAGTGCCCGGCCAAACACTGAAGCTTTCTTT
CDR3 protein: CAISARPNTEAFF

J gene: TRBJ2-5
D gene: NA
clone size: NA
V gene: TRBV14
CDR3 DNA: TGTGCCAGCAGCCAAGTTGGCAGGGAAGAGACCCAGTACTTC
CDR3 protein: CASSQVGREETQYF

J gene: TRBJ1-1
D gene: NA
clone size: few
V gene: TRBV27
CDR3 DNA: TGTGCCAGCAGGGCCCACGGGACTGAAGCTTTCTTT
CDR3 protein: CASRAHGTEAFF

J gene: TRBJ2-7
D gene: TRBD1
clone size: NA
V gene: TRBV15
CDR3 DNA: TGTGCCACCAGCAGAGATCTGGGACAGGGACTTGGTCGCGAGCAGTACTTC
CDR3 protein: CATSRDLGQGLGREQYF

J gene: TRBJ2-7
D gene: NA
clone size: NA
V gene: TRBV7-2
CDR3 DNA: TGTGCCAGCAGCTCGGGTCTTAGGCAGTACTTC
CDR3 protein: CASSSGLRQYF

J gene: TRBJ2-2
D gene: NA
clone size: NA
V gene: TRBV5-1
CDR3 DNA: TGCGCCAGCAGCTTGGTCCAGCAGACAAACACCGGGGAGCTGTTTTTT
CDR3 protein: CASSLVQQTNTGELFF

J gene: TRBJ2-7
D gene: NA
clone size: NA
V gene: TRBV29-1
CDR3 DNA: TGCAGCGTCCGCGATACGACTGGAACCTACGAGCAGTACTTC
CDR3 protein: CSVRDTTGTYEQYF

J gene: TRBJ2-3
D gene: NA
clone size: few
V gene: TRBV19
CDR3 DNA: TGTGCCAGTAGTATTTACTCAGGGAGCACAGATACGCAGTATTTT
CDR3 protein: CASSIYSGSTDTQYF

J gene: TRBJ1-2
D gene: NA
clone size: few
V gene: TRBV4-2
CDR3 DNA: TGTGCCAGCAGCCAAGTCACAGAGCCTGGCTATGGCTACACCTTC
CDR3 protein: CASSQVTEPGYGYTF

J gene: TRBJ1-1
D gene: NA
clone size: NA
V gene: TRBV10-2
CDR3 DNA: TGCGCCAGCAGTACACAGGGGAACACTGAAGCTTTCTTT
CDR3 protein: CASSTQGNTEAFF

J gene: TRBJ1-5
D gene: TRBD1
clone size: NA
V gene: TRBV28
CDR3 DNA: TGTGCCAGCAGTAGAATGGACAGGGCGGGTAATCAGCCCCAGCATTTT
CDR3 protein: CASSRMDRAGNQPQHF

J gene: TRBJ2-1
D gene: TRBD1
clone size: NA
V gene: TRBV5-4
CDR3 DNA: TGTGCCAGCAGCCCTACAGGGGCGAGACCCTACAATGAGCAGTTCTTC
CDR3 protein: CASSPTGARPYNEQFF

J gene: TRBJ2-7
D gene: TRBD2
clone size: NA
V gene: TRBV10-2
CDR3 DNA: TGCGCCAGCACCGCGACTAGCGTCTCCTACGAGCAGTACTTC
CDR3 protein: CASTATSVSYEQYF

J gene: TRBJ1-1
D gene: NA
clone size: NA
V gene: TRBV29-1
CDR3 DNA: TGCAGCGTTGGAACGGGGGGCAGAAGCACTGAAGCTTTCTTT
CDR3 protein: CSVGTGGRSTEAFF

J gene: TRBJ1-3
D gene: NA
clone size: once
V gene: TRBV5-6
CDR3 DNA: TGTGCCAGCAGCTGGGGCCCCGGAAGAGAAGGAAACACCATATATTTT
CDR3 protein: CASSWGPGREGNTIYF

J gene: TRBJ2-7
D gene: TRBD1
clone size: once
V gene: TRBV9
CDR3 DNA: TGTGCCAGCAGCGAGAAGACAGGGCCAGGCTACGAGCAGTACTTC
CDR3 protein: CASSEKTGPGYEQYF

J gene: TRBJ2-7
D gene: NA
clone size: NA
V gene: TRBV7-2
CDR3 DNA: TGTGCCAGCAGCTTAGATACCATTACCTACGAGCAGTACTTC
CDR3 protein: CASSLDTITYEQYF

J gene: TRBJ2-3
D gene: TRBD2
clone size: NA
V gene: TRBV9
CDR3 DNA: TGTGCCTCGGGCGGGGGGCATAGCACAGATACGCAGTATTTT
CDR3 protein: CASGGGHSTDTQYF

J gene: TRBJ2-3
D gene: TRBD2
clone size: NA
V gene: TRBV30
CDR3 DNA: TGTGCCACGGGACTAGCGGGGCCTCACAGTACGCAGTATTTT
CDR3 protein: CATGLAGPHSTQYF

J gene: TRBJ2-5
D gene: TRBD2
clone size: NA
V gene: TRBV5-1
CDR3 DNA: TGCGCCAGCAGCACCGGGACTAGCGGGGGGGCCTTAGAGACCCAGTACTTC
CDR3 protein: CASSTGTSGGALETQYF

J gene: TRBJ2-1
D gene: TRBD1
clone size: NA
V gene: TRBV30
CDR3 DNA: TGTGCCTGGGGCTTAGACAGGGGACTCTACAATGAGCAGTTCTTC
CDR3 protein: CAWGLDRGLYNEQFF

J gene: TRBJ2-1
D gene: NA
clone size: once
V gene: TRBV19
CDR3 DNA: TGTGCCAGTAGTATTGACTCTGGACAGAAGTACAATGAGCAGTTCTTC
CDR3 protein: CASSIDSGQKYNEQFF

J gene: TRBJ2-7
D gene: TRBD1
clone size: NA
V gene: TRBV2
CDR3 DNA: TGTGCCAGCAGTGAACGGGAGATGGACAGGGGCTACGAGCAGTACTTC
CDR3 protein: CASSEREMDRGYEQYF

J gene: TRBJ1-4
D gene: NA
clone size: NA
V gene: TRBV10-3
CDR3 DNA: TGTGCCATCAGTGAAGGGGGGGATAATGAAAAACTGTTTTTT
CDR3 protein: CAISEGGDNEKLFF

J gene: TRBJ2-7
D gene: TRBD1
clone size: NA
V gene: TRBV18
CDR3 DNA: TGTGCCAGCTCACCCGGGGACAGGGGACGGGAGCAGTACTTC
CDR3 protein: CASSPGDRGREQYF

J gene: TRBJ1-5
D gene: TRBD1
clone size: NA
V gene: TRBV6-8
CDR3 DNA: TGTGCCAGCAGTTTCCACAGGGGTCACTATAGCAATCAGCCCCAGCATTTT
CDR3 protein: CASSFHRGHYSNQPQHF

J gene: TRBJ2-7
D gene: NA
clone size: NA
V gene: TRBV6-1
CDR3 DNA: TGTGCCAGCAAGCCGGGCCAGGGGTTTAAGGAGTACTTC
CDR3 protein: CASKPGQGFKEYF

J gene: TRBJ2-5
D gene: NA
clone size: NA
V gene: TRBV7-2
CDR3 DNA: TGTGCCAGCAGTCCGGGCAGGGAGACCCAGTACTTC
CDR3 protein: CASSPGRETQYF

J gene: TRBJ2-7
D gene: NA
clone size: NA
V gene: TRBV9
CDR3 DNA: TGTGCCAGCAGCGCCACGGGGTATTCCGACGAGCAGTACTTC
CDR3 protein: CASSATGYSDEQYF

J gene: TRBJ1-1
D gene: TRBD1
clone size: NA
V gene: TRBV7-9
CDR3 DNA: TGTGCCAGCAGCCCTGGACCTAGGACAGGGAACACTGAAGCTTTCTTT
CDR3 protein: CASSPGPRTGNTEAFF

J gene: TRBJ2-3
D gene: NA
clone size: NA
V gene: TRBV2
CDR3 DNA: TGTGCCAGCAGAACGGAAGGTGATACGCAGTATTTT
CDR3 protein: CASRTEGDTQYF

J gene: TRBJ2-3
D gene: TRBD2
clone size: NA
V gene: TRBV19
CDR3 DNA: TGTGCCAGTAGTATCCCCGGGGGACTAGCGGGGAGCACAGATACGCAGTATTTT
CDR3 protein: CASSIPGGLAGSTDTQYF

J gene: TRBJ2-2
D gene: NA
clone size: NA
V gene: TRBV11-2
CDR3 DNA: TGTGCCAGCAGCCCCCCCGGGAGAGGCGGCACCGGGGAGCTGTTTTTT
CDR3 protein: CASSPPGRGGTGELFF

J gene: TRBJ1-5
D gene: NA
clone size: NA
V gene: TRBV6-5
CDR3 DNA: TGTGCCAGCAGTCCACAACTCCTCCATCAGCCCCAGCATTTT
CDR3 protein: CASSPQLLHQPQHF

J gene: TRBJ2-5
D gene: TRBD1
clone size: NA
V gene: TRBV7-9
CDR3 DNA: TGTGCCAGCAGCTCCACAGGGGTGAGAGAGACCCAGTACTTC
CDR3 protein: CASSSTGVRETQYF

J gene: TRBJ2-7
D gene: TRBD2
clone size: NA
V gene: TRBV5-1
CDR3 DNA: TGCGCCAGCAGCCTGGGAGGTAGCGGGGGGTACGAGCAGTACTTC
CDR3 protein: CASSLGGSGGYEQYF

J gene: TRBJ1-1
D gene: NA
clone size: few
V gene: TRBV7-2
CDR3 DNA: TGTGCCAGCAGCTCCCAGACAGACACTGAAGCTTTCTTT
CDR3 protein: CASSSQTDTEAFF

J gene: TRBJ2-6
D gene: NA
clone size: NA
V gene: TRBV2
CDR3 DNA: TGTGCCAGCAGGGGGTCGGGGGATCTAGAAGGGGCCAACGTCCTGACTTTC
CDR3 protein: CASRGSGDLEGANVLTF

J gene: TRBJ1-4
D gene: NA
clone size: once
V gene: TRBV9
CDR3 DNA: TGTGCCAGCACCGAGGGCGGAGGGGTGGAGGCAACTAATGAAAAACTGTTTTTT
CDR3 protein: CASTEGGGVEATNEKLFF

J gene: TRBJ2-3
D gene: NA
clone size: NA
V gene: TRBV6-5
CDR3 DNA: TGTGCCAGCGCTGAGGGTTTCACAGATACGCAGTATTTT
CDR3 protein: CASAEGFTDTQYF

J gene: TRBJ2-7
D gene: NA
clone size: NA
V gene: TRBV7-9
CDR3 DNA: TGTGCCAGCAGCTCGCCTGGCCTAGGGCCGGTTGGGGAGCAGTACTTC
CDR3 protein: CASSSPGLGPVGEQYF

J gene: TRBJ2-3
D gene: NA
clone size: NA
V gene: TRBV5-5
CDR3 DNA: TGTGCCAGCACCCGGAGCCAAGCAAGGGCAGATACGCAGTATTTT
CDR3 protein: CASTRSQARADTQYF

J gene: TRBJ2-1
D gene: TRBD2
clone size: NA
V gene: TRBV10-1
CDR3 DNA: TGCGCCAGCAGTTTAGCGGGAGGCAATGAGCAGTTCTTC
CDR3 protein: CASSLAGGNEQFF

J gene: TRBJ1-3
D gene: NA
clone size: NA
V gene: TRBV6-5
CDR3 DNA: TGTGCCAGCAAACCGGGTAACTCTGGAAACACCATATATTTT
CDR3 protein: CASKPGNSGNTIYF